This entry features one T cell receptor beta chain sequence. Original processing notes: Amplification from reference gene primers served as the basis for estimated nucleated cell counts. Some clones are missing from TCRdb's copy, which holds only in-frame ones; the method was immunoSEQ multiplex PCR. V and J calls and clone size are those listed in that table; D and trimming were worked out from the DNA. Among more than 60,000 clones listed, 80% were seen once. The data belong to a study of blood T cell repertoires in COVID-19. Background on the study: Samples came from the United States, Italy and Spain, spanning acute and convalescent COVID-19. In each case, the material was cDNA or gDNA derived from T cells, B-cell-depleted T cells, or PBMCs.

The CDR3 has 14 residues. V was trimmed by 4 bases and J by 4 bases, leaving 13 bases between them. Per germline, CDR1 LGHDT and CDR2 YNNKEL (reference sequence). The specimen sequenced was peripheral blood. The receptor's source is a man aged 55 to 70 with active or convalescent COVID-19. This rearrangement joins TRBV3-1 (or the pseudogene TRBV3-2) to TRBJ1-1, with D possibly matching TRBD1 (5 bases). CDR3 nucleotides: TGTGCCAGCAGCCGCGAAGGGGCGGCCACTGAAGCTTTCTTT. Protein sequence: CASSREGAATEAFF.